The clone carrying this T cell receptor beta chain was seen a handful of times. This entry is derived from a study of T cells in Graves' hyperthyroidism and ophthalmopathy. The CDR3 contains 15 residues. Trimming stripped 6 bases from V and 4 bases from J, with 18 bases between. Germline loops: CDR1 MNHEY, CDR2 SVGAGI. Amplification of TCR beta CDR3 regions was performed using RNA transcripts as template. HTBI primers were the set used in a first-round RT-PCR of the TCR CDR3. One entry per CDR3 protein results from TCRdb running MiXCR on the multiplex PCR reads. Of approximately 620,000 distinct CDR3 sequences in the sample, roughly 13% were seen once.

The TCR sequence derives from a woman younger than 45 with Graves' hyperthyroidism that later progressed to Graves' ophthalmopathy. The chain combines TRBV6-5 with TRBJ1-2, with TRBD1 as a possible D gene (6 bases). Sample: blood. Here the CDR3 reads CASSLRGAGGYGYTF. The CDR3 DNA is TGTGCCAGCAGCCTGAGGGGGGCCGGTGGCTATGGCTACACCTTC.